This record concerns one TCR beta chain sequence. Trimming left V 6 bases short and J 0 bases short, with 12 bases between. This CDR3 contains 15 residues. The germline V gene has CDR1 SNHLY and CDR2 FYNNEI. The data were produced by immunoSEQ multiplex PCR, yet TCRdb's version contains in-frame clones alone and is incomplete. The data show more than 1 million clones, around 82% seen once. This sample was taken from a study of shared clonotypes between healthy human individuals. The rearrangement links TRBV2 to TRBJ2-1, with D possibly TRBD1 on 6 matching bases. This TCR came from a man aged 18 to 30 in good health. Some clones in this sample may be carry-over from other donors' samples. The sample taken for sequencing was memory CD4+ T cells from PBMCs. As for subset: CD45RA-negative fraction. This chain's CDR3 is CASSDQGSSYNEQFF. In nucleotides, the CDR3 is TGTGCCAGCAGCGATCAGGGGAGCTCCTACAATGAGCAGTTCTTC.